These 13 T cell receptor beta chains were all obtained from the same sample, sequenced in a study of blood T cell repertoires in COVID-19. The data were produced by immunoSEQ multiplex PCR, yet TCRdb's version contains in-frame clones alone and is incomplete. The sample includes approximately 350,000 clones, almost 90% seen only once; the top ten take roughly 6.6%. Sequences were obtained from peripheral blood. These receptors came from a woman aged 70-85 years with COVID-19, enrolled during active disease.

This chain links TRBV5-1 with TRBJ2-3; TRBD1 is a possible D gene (6 bases). The CDR3 spans 15 residues. Germline CDR1 is SGHRS and CDR2 is YFSETQ. With 0 bases removed from V and 5 bases from J, the gap between germline ends came to 13 bases. The CDR3 region is CASSLGGTSKDTQYF. The CDR3 nucleotides are TGCGCCAGCAGCTTGGGTGGGACAAGTAAAGATACGCAGTATTTT.

The chain couples TRBV7-3 to TRBJ2-3; TRBD1 agrees at 7 bases. V lost 4 bases to trimming and J lost 5 bases; unmatched junction nucleotides: 6. The CDR3 is made up of 14 amino acids. From germline, CDR1 is SGHTA and CDR2 FQGTGA. The CDR3 bases are TGTGCCAGCAGCTCCGGGACAGCTGTAGATACGCAGTATTTT. Protein product: CASSSGTAVDTQYF. The complete variable domain, with remaining parts taken from reference TRBV7-3 and TRBJ2-3, reads GAGVSQTPSNKVTEKGKYVELRCDPISGHTALYWYRQSLGQGPEFLIYFQGTGAADDSGLPNDRFFAVRPEGSVSTLKIQRTERGDSAVYLCASSSGTAVDTQYFGPGTRLTVL.

V and J are TRBV5-1 and TRBJ1-1; 7 bases map to TRBD1. Germline V gives CDR1 SGHRS, CDR2 YFSETQ. Losses at the gene ends were 0 bases for V and 5 bases for J; bases not matched to a gene: 1. There are 13 residues in the CDR3. The CDR3 region is CASSLEGATEAFF. DNA for the CDR3: TGCGCCAGCAGCTTGGAGGGGGCGACTGAAGCTTTCTTT.

The rearrangement links TRBV20-1 to TRBJ1-2, with a tentative D call TRBD1 (6 bases). Deletions cut 3 bases from V and 0 bases from J, with 11 bases between. This CDR3 comprises 14 residues. Looked up from germline, CDR1 is DFQATT and CDR2 is SNEGSKA (reference sequence). The CDR3 DNA is TGCAGTGCTAGTACTCACAGGGCTAACTATGGCTACACCTTC. This sequence encodes CSASTHRANYGYTF.

The V call is TRBV19, the J call TRBJ1-2; 8 bases fit TRBD1. The V and J ends lost 2 bases and 2 bases, in that order; junction bases with no gene match: 7. This CDR3 spans 16 amino acids. Looked up from germline, CDR1 is LNHDA and CDR2 is SQIVND (reference sequence). The CDR3 sequence: CASSIQSGQANYGYTF. For the CDR3, the DNA is TGTGCCAGTAGTATACAATCGGGACAGGCGAACTATGGCTACACCTTC. Full variable domain (missing parts from reference TRBV19 and TRBJ1-2): DGGITQSPKYLFRKEGQNVTLSCEQNLNHDAMYWYRQDPGQGLRLIYYSQIVNDFQKGDIAEGYSVSREKKESFPLTVTSAQKNPTAFYLCASSIQSGQANYGYTFGSGTRLTVV.

The V call is TRBV5-8, the J call TRBJ2-7, with D perhaps TRBD2 (5 bases). CDR3 length equals 12 residues. Germline V gene data show CDR1 as SGHTS and CDR2 as YDEGEE. The V and J ends lost 4 bases and 3 bases respectively, with 8 bases between them. CDR3 sequence reads: CASSVRDYEQYF. For the CDR3, the DNA is TGTGCCAGCAGCGTCCGGGACTACGAGCAGTACTTC.

J is TRBJ2-7 and V is TRBV28; 12 bases are a match to TRBD2. Germline V CDR1 and CDR2: MDHEN, SYDVKM. This CDR3 is built from 15 residues. The V and J ends lost 5 bases and 1 base, in that order; junction bases with no gene match: 3. The CDR3 sequence: CASSETSGGSYEQYF. The CDR3 bases are TGTGCCAGCAGTGAGACTAGCGGGGGTTCCTACGAGCAGTACTTC.

The chain couples TRBV27 to TRBJ1-2; TRBD1 matches 9 bases. With V trimmed by 6 bases and J by 1 base, 12 bases remained unmatched. Germline CDR1 MNHEY, CDR2 SMNVEV (reference sequence). The CDR3 is made up of 17 amino acids. The CDR3 here is CASSLTARTGDNYGYTF. The CDR3 region has the DNA TGTGCCAGCAGCCTAACCGCCCGGACAGGGGATAACTATGGCTACACCTTC.

This clone was detected only a few times. The chain employs TRBV5-8 and TRBJ1-5; unclear D gene. The CDR3 is 15 residues long. Trimming removed 1 base from V and 6 bases from J, with 14 bases in between. The germline V gene encodes CDR1 SGHTS and CDR2 YDEGEE. The CDR3 nucleotides are TGTGCCAGCAGCTTGTTGACTTCCAGTTCTCAGCCCCAGCATTTT. The encoded protein is CASSLLTSSSQPQHF.

J is TRBJ1-1 and V is TRBV12-3 or TRBV12-4; D not certain. The V gene lost 4 bases and the J gene lost 3 bases, with 6 bases spanning the gap. The CDR3 consists of 12 residues. The CDR3: CASSSTHTEAFF. As DNA, the CDR3 is TGTGCCAGCAGTTCCACACACACTGAAGCTTTCTTT.

The chain employs TRBV30 and TRBJ1-1, with D hard to call. The CDR3 loop spans 13 amino acids. V was cut by 0 bases and J by 6 bases, with 11 bases left in between. The germline V gene has CDR1 GTSNPN and CDR2 SVGIG (reference sequence). CDR3 bases: TGTGCCTGGAGTGTAATCGGGGAGTCTGAAGCTTTCTTT. The encoded protein is CAWSVIGESEAFF.

This clone has a handful of counts. This chain links TRBV3-1 (or the pseudogene TRBV3-2) with TRBJ1-4; possible D gene TRBD1, 5 bases. V gave up 4 bases and J gave up 4 bases, with 16 bases separating them. The CDR3 sequence is 16 residues long. Germline values: CDR1 LGHDT, CDR2 YNNKEL (reference sequence). The CDR3 bases are TGTGCCAGCAGCCGTCCCCCTCGGGGGGGTAATGAAAAACTGTTTTTT. Translating gives CASSRPPRGGNEKLFF.

The CDR3 bases are TGTGCCAGCAGTTACTCGGTTACAGGGAATCAGCCCCAGCATTTT. Translating gives CASSYSVTGNQPQHF. The chain combines TRBV6-5 with TRBJ1-5; D might be TRBD1 (6 bases). V lost 0 bases, J lost 4 bases, and 10 bases lay in between. CDR1 and CDR2 (germline): MNHEY, SVGAGI. There are 15 residues in the CDR3.